This T cell receptor (beta chain) was recorded in a study of regulatory T cells in long-lasting Graves disease. Points from the study as a whole: Preferential use of TRBV28, TRBJ1-2 and TRBJ2-5 was seen in persistent disease. Comparison showed that persistent patients shared more public clonotypes (about 2,600) than new patients (966).

In regard to this clonotype: Antigen unknown.

Losses at the gene ends were 4 bases for V and 5 bases for J; bases not matched to a gene: 6. Germline CDR1 and CDR2: MNHGY and SVAAGI. The CDR3 sequence is 16 residues long. Time point here: newly diagnosed GD, antithyroid drugs for less than 3 months. The TCR library used RNA extracted from PBMCs. Relying on iRepertoire HTBI primers and Arm-PCR of CDR3 regions, the team built TCR beta libraries. TCRdb called the multiplex PCR reads again in MiXCR, with one record for every CDR3 protein. The sample has about 320,000 distinct CDR3 sequences; 15% to 20% are singletons. This clonotype was obtained from a female donor with Graves disease. Sample: peripheral blood mononuclear cells (PBMCs), taken at new diagnosis, from a patient treated with antithyroid drugs. The rearrangement links TRBV6-9 to TRBJ2-1; 12 bases match TRBD1. The DNA of the CDR3 is TGTGCCAGCAGTTCCCCGGGACAGGGGGCCGACAATGAGCAGTTCTTC. Protein sequence: CASSSPGQGADNEQFF.